This T cell receptor beta chain was captured in a study of T cells after yellow fever vaccination. For the study at large: Each low-cell-number fraction was prepared by means of SMART-Seq v4 Ultra Low Input. Study outcomes and limitations: Booster samples showed a return of most primary-vaccination clones (roughly 96% CD4, about 87% CD8). FACS-sorted repertoires might harbor abundant contaminating clonotypes from the bulk population. CD4 and CD8 compartments shared a small share of clonotypes.

Each CDR3 protein is one row after TCRdb ran MiXCR on the 5' RACE reads. The table shows hundreds of thousands of distinct CDR3 sequences, with 6.2% occurring only once. Concerning this clonotype itself: No antigen is known for it.

The CDR3 covers 17 residues. V dropped 0 bases and J dropped 0; count of bases not matched to a gene: 9. Germline-derived CDR1 and CDR2 are GTSNPN and SVGIG (reference sequence). Specimen: PBMCs, collected 5 days after the yellow fever booster vaccination. This sequence joins TRBV30 and TRBJ2-3; TRBD2 aligns across 7 bases. The source of this sequence is a man aged 25-45 years who received the YFV17D yellow fever vaccine. The CDR3: CAWSVGGGSGSTDTQYF. The CDR3 DNA sequence: TGTGCCTGGAGTGTGGGGGGTGGTAGCGGGAGCACAGATACGCAGTATTTT.